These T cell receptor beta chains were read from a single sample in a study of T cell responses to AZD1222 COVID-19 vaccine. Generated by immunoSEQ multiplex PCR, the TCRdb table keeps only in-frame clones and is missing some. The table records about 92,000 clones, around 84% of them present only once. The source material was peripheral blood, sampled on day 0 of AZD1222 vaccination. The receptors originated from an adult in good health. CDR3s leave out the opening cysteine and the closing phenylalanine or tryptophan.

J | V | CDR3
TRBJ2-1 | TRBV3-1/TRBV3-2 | ASSPPRAGGSNEQF
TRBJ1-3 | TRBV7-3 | ASSSPGTGNTIY
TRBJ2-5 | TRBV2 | ASQSGRARETQY
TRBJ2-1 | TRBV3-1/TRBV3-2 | ASSPGLAGGSLGGQF
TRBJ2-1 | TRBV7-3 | ASSTGLDHNEQF
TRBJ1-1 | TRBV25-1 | ASSEWSEAF
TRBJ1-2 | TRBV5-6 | ASSLWDRINYGYT
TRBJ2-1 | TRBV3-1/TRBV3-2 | ASSPSGSPYNEQF
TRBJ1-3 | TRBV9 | ASSVVSSGNTIY
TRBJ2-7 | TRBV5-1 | ASSHLGTGGGEQY
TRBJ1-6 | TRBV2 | ASSETIDRVTKNSPLH
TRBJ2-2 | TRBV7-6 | ASSRDRDSIGELF
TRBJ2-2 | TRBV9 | ASSVSKLAGARGRTGELF
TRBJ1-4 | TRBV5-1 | ASSSGTDSTNEKLF
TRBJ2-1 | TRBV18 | ASSPPGAGAGNEQF
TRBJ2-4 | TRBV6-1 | ASSGGAGGPIDIQY
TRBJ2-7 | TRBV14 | ASSHRGSSYEQY
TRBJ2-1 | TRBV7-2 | ASRTGLVGEQF
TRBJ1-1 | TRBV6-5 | ASTSIPGVGDF
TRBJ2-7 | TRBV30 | AWSVPTGSYEQY
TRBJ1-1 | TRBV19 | ASTPGQGRDTEAF
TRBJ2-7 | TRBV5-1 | ASSSITTGGGYEQY
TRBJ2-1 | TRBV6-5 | ASSWDANNEQF